The clone carrying this T cell receptor (beta chain) was observed a single time. The sample belongs to a study of blood T cell repertoires in COVID-19. Whole-study context: Material from acute and convalescent COVID-19 was sourced from the United States, Italy and Spain. T cells, B-cell-depleted T cells, or PBMCs supplied cDNA or gDNA.

Source study methods: Reference gene primer amplification in the assay estimated nucleated cell counts. Profiled with immunoSEQ multiplex PCR; TCRdb holds only in-frame clones, not every one. V, J and clone size are those of that table, while D and trimming were read from the DNA. In the table there are about 240,000 clones, around four fifths of which are singletons. The CDR3 is 12 amino acids. Germline V lookup: CDR1 GTSNPN, CDR2 SVGIG (reference sequence). Trimming cost V 3 bases and J 0 bases, with 5 bases left between them. The V gene is TRBV30, the J gene TRBJ2-5; D remains unclear. The specimen was peripheral blood. The receptor comes from a woman aged 55-69 years with active or convalescent COVID-19. The CDR3 loop reads CAWRQNQETQYF. CDR3 nucleotides: TGTGCCTGGAGACAAAACCAAGAGACCCAGTACTTC.